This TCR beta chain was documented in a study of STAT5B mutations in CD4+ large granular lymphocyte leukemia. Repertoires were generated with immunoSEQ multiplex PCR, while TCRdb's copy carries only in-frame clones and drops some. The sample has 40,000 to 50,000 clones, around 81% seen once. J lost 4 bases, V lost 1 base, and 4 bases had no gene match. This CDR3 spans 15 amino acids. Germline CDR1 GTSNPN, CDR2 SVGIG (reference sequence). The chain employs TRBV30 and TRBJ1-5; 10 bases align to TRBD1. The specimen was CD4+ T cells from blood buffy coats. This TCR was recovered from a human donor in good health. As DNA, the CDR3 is TGTGCCTGGAGTGCGGACAGGGGGGGTAATCAGCCCCAGCATTTT. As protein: CAWSADRGGNQPQHF.